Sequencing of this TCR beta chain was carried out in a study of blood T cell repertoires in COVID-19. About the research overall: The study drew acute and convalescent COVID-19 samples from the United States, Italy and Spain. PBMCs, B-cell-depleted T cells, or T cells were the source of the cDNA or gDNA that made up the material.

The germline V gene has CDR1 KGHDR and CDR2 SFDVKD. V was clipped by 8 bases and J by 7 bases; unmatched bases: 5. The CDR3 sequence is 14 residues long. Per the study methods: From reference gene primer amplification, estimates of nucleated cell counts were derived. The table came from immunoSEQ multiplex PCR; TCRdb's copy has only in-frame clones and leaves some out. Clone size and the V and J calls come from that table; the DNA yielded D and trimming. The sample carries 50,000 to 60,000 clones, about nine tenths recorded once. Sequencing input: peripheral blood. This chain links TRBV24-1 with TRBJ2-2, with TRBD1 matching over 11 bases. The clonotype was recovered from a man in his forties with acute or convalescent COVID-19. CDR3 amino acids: CATTRTGGLGELFF. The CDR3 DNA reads TGTGCCACCACCCGGACAGGGGGCCTCGGGGAGCTGTTTTTT.